A single sample is the source of the 28 T cell receptor beta chains below, sequenced in a study of molecular identifiers for immune sequencing clone quantification. In TCRdb, the PCR reads were re-called with MiXCR into one record per CDR3 protein. The table includes over 90,000 distinct CDR3 sequences, 30% to 35% detected once. The sequencing sample was made of naive CD8+ T cells from blood, with Jurkat cell RNA spiked in. Subset denoted: FACS-sorted CD8+CD4-CCR7+CD45RA+ naive T cells. These receptors were obtained from a human donor in good health. Some libraries in this study had Jurkat cell RNA spiked in.

This clonotype showed up just a few times. The V call is TRBV4-3, the J call TRBJ2-1; TRBD2 might be the D (5 bases). There are 15 residues in the CDR3. Germline V gives CDR1 LGHNA, CDR2 YSLEER. Trimming removed 1 base at V and 6 bases at J, with 13 bases between. The DNA of the CDR3 is TGCGCCAGCAGCCAAGGCTGGCTAGCCGGCAATGAGCAGTTCTTC. Translated, it gives CASSQGWLAGNEQFF.

This clonotype appeared a few times. J is TRBJ2-2 and V is TRBV6-1, with no clear D. Per germline, CDR1 MNHNS and CDR2 SASEGT. The V and J ends lost 7 bases and 6 bases respectively, with 12 bases between them. CDR3 length: 13 residues. This CDR3 is CASIYHFAGELFF. The CDR3 coding sequence is TGTGCCAGCATCTACCACTTCGCCGGGGAGCTGTTTTTT.

There are a few counts of this clonotype. The chain uses TRBV5-1 and TRBJ2-1, with D hard to call. The V and J ends lost 0 bases and 1 base respectively, with 17 bases between them. The CDR3 is made up of 18 amino acids. Per the germline V gene, CDR1 is SGHRS and CDR2 is YFSETQ. CDR3 DNA sequence: TGCGCCAGCAGCTTGGACAGCCCGGAGACTCTATCCTACAATGAGCAGTTCTTC. Its translation is CASSLDSPETLSYNEQFF.

J is TRBJ2-5 and V is TRBV11-2; D is possibly TRBD1 or TRBD2 (6 bases each). The length of the CDR3 is 14 residues. CDR1 is SGHAT and CDR2 is FQNNGV in the germline V gene. V lost 5 bases and J lost 4, with 14 bases in between. DNA for the CDR3: TGTGCCAGCAGCATAGTCGGGGGCGGAGAGACCCAGTACTTC. This translates into CASSIVGGGETQYF. Drawing the rest from reference TRBV11-2 and TRBJ2-5, the complete variable domain is EAGVAQSPRYKIIEKRQSVAFWCNPISGHATLYWYQQILGQGPKLLIQFQNNGVVDDSQLPKDRFSAERLKGVDSTLKIQPAKLEDSAVYLCASSIVGGGETQYFGPGTRLLVL.

This clonotype was detected a few times. The chain recombines TRBV4-2 with TRBJ2-3; 9 bases match TRBD2. Germline CDR1 LGHNA, CDR2 YNFKEQ. V dropped 1 base and J dropped 2; count of bases not matched to a gene: 4. CDR3 length: 16 amino acids. CDR3 coding DNA: TGTGCCAGCAGCCAAGTTATAGCGGGAGTCACAGATACGCAGTATTTT. Encoded protein: CASSQVIAGVTDTQYF.

Turning to this clonotype: A much bigger clone sits one base away, suggesting this may be a read error. The chain joins TRBV10-3 to TRBJ2-7; no firm D call. The CDR3 runs to 13 residues. Germline CDR1 reads ENHRY; CDR2 reads SYGVKD. CDR3 nucleotide sequence: TGTGACATCAGTGAGTCCCCAACCTACGAGCAGTACTTC. Its translation: CDISESPTYEQYF.

In the case of this clonotype: One end of the junction is discordant with germline, which a read error may explain. The genes are TRBV7-8 and TRBJ2-5; the D is unclear. Germline CDR1 is SGHVS and CDR2 is FQNEAQ. This CDR3 is built from 14 residues. CDR3 coding DNA: TGTGCCAGCAGCTTCACGGGCCACCAAGAGACCCCGTACTTC. Protein sequence: CASSFTGHQETPYF. The variable domain in full, with the rest retrieved from reference TRBV7-8 and TRBJ2-5, is GAGVSQSPRYKVAKRGQDVALRCDPISGHVSLFWYQQALGQGPEFLTYFQNEAQLDKSGLPSDRFFAERPEGSVSTLKIQRTQQEDSAVYLCASSFTGHQETPYFGPGTRLLVL.

This clonotype is medium-sized (0.01 to 0.1%) by share. This sequence joins TRBV14 and TRBJ2-7; a possible D gene is TRBD1 (5 bases). Trimming shortened V by 8 bases and J by 1 base, and 9 bases separated the two germline ends. This CDR3 is 12 amino acids long. Looked up from germline, CDR1 is SGHDN and CDR2 is FVKESK. The CDR3 bases are TGTGCCAGCGGGGCGACATCCTACGAGCAGTACTTC. This encodes CASGATSYEQYF. The full variable domain, rest sourced from reference TRBV14 and TRBJ2-7, is EAGVTQFPSHSVIEKGQTVTLRCDPISGHDNLYWYRRVMGKEIKFLLHFVKESKQDESGMPNNRFLAERTGGTYSTLKVQPAELEDSGVYFCASGATSYEQYFGPGTRLTVT.

Details on this clonotype: This may be a read error, as it is one base from a much larger clone. The rearrangement joins TRBV5-6 to TRBJ2-3; D ambiguous. CDR3 length equals 15 residues. Germline CDR1 reads SGHDT; CDR2 reads YYEEEE. The V and J ends lost 2 bases and 0 bases respectively, with 10 bases between them. The chain's CDR3 is CASSLDLPSTDTQYF. For the CDR3, the DNA is TGTGCCAGCAGCTTAGACTTACCAAGCACAGATACGCAGTATTTT.

The rearrangement uses TRBV27 and TRBJ2-1, with TRBD1 matching over 10 bases. V was pared by 7 bases and J by 4 bases, with 4 bases of the junction left unmatched. The CDR3 extends over 14 amino acids. CDR1 is MNHEY, CDR2 SMNVEV, per germline (reference sequence). The CDR3 reads CASKDRGPYNEQFF. The CDR3 coding sequence is TGTGCCAGCAAAGACAGGGGGCCATACAATGAGCAGTTCTTC.

This clonotype appeared many times. The chain has TRBV6-2 or TRBV6-3 and TRBJ2-6; no clear D. The V gene lost 7 bases and the J gene lost 0 bases, with 1 base spanning the gap. CDR1 is MNHEY, CDR2 SVGEGT, per germline. CDR3 size: 12 residues. This CDR3 is CASISGANVLTF. CDR3 nucleotide sequence: TGTGCCAGCATCTCTGGGGCCAACGTCCTGACTTTC.

The chain carries TRBV19 and TRBJ2-5; TRBD2 might be the D (5 bases). The V end was cut by 7 bases, the J end by 2 bases, with 17 bases between. The CDR3 has 15 amino acids. The germline gives CDR1 LNHDA, CDR2 SQIVND (reference sequence). The CDR3 sequence is CASTQAVTKQETQYF. CDR3 nucleotides: TGTGCCAGTACTCAAGCGGTGACTAAACAAGAGACCCAGTACTTC. The entire variable domain, with the rest obtained from reference TRBV19 and TRBJ2-5, is as follows: DGGITQSPKYLFRKEGQNVTLSCEQNLNHDAMYWYRQDPGQGLRLIYYSQIVNDFQKGDIAEGYSVSREKKESFPLTVTSAQKNPTAFYLCASTQAVTKQETQYFGPGTRLLVL.

V and J are TRBV9 and TRBJ2-3; the D gene could be TRBD1 or TRBD2 (6 bases each). This CDR3 is 16 amino acids long. Germline V gene lookup returns CDR1 SGDLS and CDR2 YYNGEE. V lost 0 bases and J lost 2, with 13 bases in between. The CDR3 sequence is CASSVETGGHTDTQYF. In DNA, the CDR3 is TGTGCCAGCAGCGTAGAGACCGGGGGCCACACAGATACGCAGTATTTT.

The chain employs TRBV19 and TRBJ1-1; 9 bases line up with TRBD1. From germline, CDR1 is LNHDA and CDR2 SQIVND (reference sequence). This CDR3 spans 15 amino acids. Trimming removed 9 bases from V and 6 bases from J; junction bases left unmatched: 14. CDR3 DNA: TGTGCCAGCAGTGAAAAGGGACAGGGAGGATCTGAAGCTTTCTTT. Translation: CASSEKGQGGSEAFF.

This clonotype was found many times. This rearrangement joins TRBV28 to TRBJ1-5; D is undetermined. This CDR3 has 12 residues. Germline-derived CDR1 and CDR2 are MDHEN and SYDVKM. Trimming took off 5 bases at V and 3 bases at J, with 5 bases between the two ends. CDR3 in amino acids: CASSPFNQPQHF. CDR3 sequence (DNA): TGTGCCAGCAGTCCCTTCAATCAGCCCCAGCATTTT.

This rearrangement joins TRBV20-1 to TRBJ1-2, with TRBD1 identical over 7 bases. This CDR3 spans 20 amino acids. Trimming cost V 0 bases and J 4 bases; bases outside gene matches: 23. Germline CDR1 DFQATT, CDR2 SNEGSKA (reference sequence). DNA of the CDR3: TGCAGTGCTAGAGATAGAGAGGGAGGGGTAAAGGGACAGCGGGGCTATGGCTACACCTTC. This gives the protein CSARDREGGVKGQRGYGYTF.

Comments on this clonotype: A much larger clone sits a single nucleotide away, making a read error possible. The rearrangement joins TRBV12-3 or TRBV12-4 to TRBJ1-1, with D possibly TRBD1 on 6 matching bases. The CDR3 has 11 residues. The V end was cut by 6 bases, the J end by 11 bases, with 13 bases between. CDR3 bases: TGTGCCAGCAGCCAGGGACATGATGCTTTCTTT. Translation gives CASSQGHDAFF.

Concerning this clonotype: Being one base from a much bigger clone, this may be a read error. The chain is built from TRBV12-3 or TRBV12-4 and TRBJ1-1, with D perhaps TRBD1 (5 bases). This CDR3 has 14 amino acids. The CDR3 reads CSSSLGTFNTEAFF. The CDR3 DNA reads as TGTTCCAGCAGTTTAGGGACCTTTAACACTGAAGCTTTCTTT.

This clonotype has only a few counts. CDR3: CASSLGVEGRETQYF. CDR3 sequence (DNA): TGTGCCAGCAGCTTGGGAGTGGAGGGGAGAGAGACCCAGTACTTC. The chain recombines TRBV5-4 with TRBJ2-5; tentative D call: TRBD2 (6 bases). The CDR3 has 15 amino acids. The V gene lost 0 bases and the J gene lost 4 bases, with 13 bases spanning the gap. CDR1 and CDR2 from the germline V gene are SGHNT and YYREEE (reference sequence).

For this clonotype: One end of the junction does not line up with germline, which may come from a read error. The chain couples TRBV29-1 to TRBJ2-5; TRBD2 is a possible D gene (5 bases). The CDR3 runs to 12 residues. Germline CDR1 and CDR2: SQVTM and ANQGSEA. CDR3 in DNA: TGCAGCGTTGTACAAGCGGAAGAGCCCCAGTACTTC. Amino acid sequence: CSVVQAEEPQYF. The full variable domain, its missing parts supplied by reference TRBV29-1 and TRBJ2-5, is SAVISQKPSRDICQRGTSLTIQCQVDSQVTMMFWYRQQPGQSLTLIATANQGSEATYESGFVIDKFPISRPNLTFSTLTVSNMSPEDSSIYLCSVVQAEEPQYFGPGTRLLVL.

A few counts support this clonotype. The rearrangement joins TRBV11-2 to TRBJ2-3, with 8 bases identical to TRBD2. CDR1 and CDR2 from the germline V gene are SGHAT and FQNNGV. V lost 5 bases, J lost 3 bases, and 10 bases stayed unmatched. This CDR3 spans 16 amino acids. DNA of the CDR3: TGTGCCAGCAGCCTTGGGGGACTAGGTGGTACAGATACGCAGTATTTT. Residues: CASSLGGLGGTDTQYF.

The chain is built from TRBV5-1 and TRBJ2-3, with no clear D. The CDR3 totals 19 residues. Trimming cost V 0 bases and J 3 bases, with 23 bases left between them. CDR1 and CDR2 (germline): SGHRS, YFSETQ. CDR3 nucleotide sequence: TGCGCCAGCAGCTTGGTAGTGGCGGCGAGTACAGCCCCGACAGATACGCAGTATTTT. This translates into CASSLVVAASTAPTDTQYF.

A remark on this clonotype: One end of the junction is discordant with germline, which a read error may explain. This rearrangement joins TRBV29-1 to TRBJ2-7; TRBD1 matches at 7 bases. This CDR3 spans 12 amino acids. Germline V gene lookup returns CDR1 SQVTM and CDR2 ANQGSEA. The CDR3 region is CSVQTGNDEQHF. The DNA for the CDR3 is TGCAGCGTTCAGACAGGGAACGACGAGCAGCACTTC.

The chain has TRBV12-3 or TRBV12-4 and TRBJ2-4; the match to TRBD1 covers 8 bases. V trimming: 5 bases; J trimming: 3 bases; junction bases outside the gene matches: 12. The CDR3 covers 17 residues. The CDR3 coding sequence is TGTGCCAGCAGTACACTCGGGACAGGCGACGGCAAAAACATTCAGTACTTC. Its translation is CASSTLGTGDGKNIQYF.

The genes are TRBV4-3 and TRBJ2-1; TRBD1 is a possible D gene (8 bases). The CDR3 is 15 residues long. The germline V and J ends were trimmed by 0 bases and 9 bases, with 15 bases remaining between them. Germline assignment: CDR1 LGHNA and CDR2 YSLEER. As DNA, the CDR3 is TGCGCCAGCAGCCAAGAAAACAGGGGGGGAGTTGAGCAGTTCTTC. This sequence encodes CASSQENRGGVEQFF.

This clonotype was seen ten or more times. V is TRBV28 and J is TRBJ2-3, with no clear D. Germline V gene sequence: CDR1 MDHEN, CDR2 SYDVKM. This CDR3 has 14 amino acids. The V end was cut by 6 bases, the J end by 4 bases, with 14 bases between. The CDR3 is CASRRIALPDTQYF. The CDR3 DNA is TGTGCCAGCAGGCGGATAGCCCTGCCAGATACGCAGTATTTT.

This clonotype has just one count. A much larger clone lies a single base off, so this may be a read error. This rearrangement joins TRBV6-5 to TRBJ1-1; D is unclear. The CDR3 is 11 residues long. In germline, CDR1 is MNHEY, CDR2 SVGAGI. The CDR3 spells CTSSYETEAFF. CDR3 bases: TGTACCAGCAGTTACGAGACTGAAGCTTTCTTT.

This rearrangement joins TRBV14 to TRBJ1-1; D not certain. Looked up from germline, CDR1 is SGHDN and CDR2 is FVKESK. Between the trimmed V and J ends, which lost 1 base and 8 bases, there was a span of 5 bases. This CDR3 contains 11 residues. CDR3 loop: CASSQAGEAFF. DNA for the CDR3: TGTGCCAGCAGCCAAGCGGGAGAAGCTTTCTTT.